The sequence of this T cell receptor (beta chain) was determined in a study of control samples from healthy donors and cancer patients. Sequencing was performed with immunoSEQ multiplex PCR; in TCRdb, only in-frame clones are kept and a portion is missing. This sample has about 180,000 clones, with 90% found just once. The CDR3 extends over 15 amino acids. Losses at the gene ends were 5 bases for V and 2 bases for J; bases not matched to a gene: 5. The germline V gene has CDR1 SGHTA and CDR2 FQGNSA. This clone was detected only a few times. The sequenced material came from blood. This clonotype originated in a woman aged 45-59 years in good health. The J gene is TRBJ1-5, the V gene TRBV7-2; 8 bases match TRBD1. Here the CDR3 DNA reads TGTGCCAGCAGCGCCCAGGGGGCAGGCAATCAGCCCCAGCATTTT. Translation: CASSAQGAGNQPQHF.